Below, 7 T cell receptor beta chains from the same sample are listed, as sequenced in a study of CD8 T cells in Susac syndrome (dated by TCRdb to the late 2010s). The receptor library was made with the immunoSEQ multiplex PCR assay. RNA was extracted using the RNeasy kit, and roughly 0.5 to 1 microgram was reverse transcribed with random hexamers. The public reads were reprocessed in TCRdb via fastp at Q25 and MiXCR, keeping in-frame beta chains. All rows with the same CDR3 protein become a single entry with the most common DNA and genes. Across this sample there are 120,000 or so distinct CDR3 sequences, with 96% seen only once. Over 0.12% of the sample is taken by the ten largest. The sample was CD4+ T cells from PBMCs. The receptors were sampled from a human donor with Susac syndrome.

The chain couples TRBV18 to TRBJ2-7; tentative D call: TRBD2 (6 bases). This CDR3 is built from 14 residues. Germline V gives CDR1 KGHSH, CDR2 LQKENI. V was trimmed by 3 bases and J by 2 bases, leaving 11 bases between them. CDR3 DNA sequence: TGTGCCAGCTCACCGACGGGGGAGCCCTACGAGCAGTACTTC. Its translation is CASSPTGEPYEQYF.

The chain recombines TRBV4-3 with TRBJ2-1; 8 positions match TRBD1. Germline assignment: CDR1 LGHNA and CDR2 YSLEER. V shed 0 bases and J 4 bases; nucleotides not matched to a gene: 5. This CDR3 region has 16 residues. CDR3 protein: CASSQDYGQGYNEQFF. The DNA for the CDR3 is TGCGCCAGCAGCCAAGATTATGGACAGGGATACAATGAGCAGTTCTTC.

This chain uses TRBV6-2 or TRBV6-3 with TRBJ1-1, with D unresolved. V was clipped by 10 bases and J by 1 base, with 10 bases between them. CDR3 size: 12 residues. Germline loops: CDR1 MNHEY, CDR2 SVGEGT. CDR3 nucleotide sequence: TGTGCCACCCGAAGACAGAACACTGAAGCTTTCTTT. This sequence encodes CATRRQNTEAFF.

The V call is TRBV20-1, the J call TRBJ2-5, with 8 bases that match TRBD1. V lost 0 bases and J lost 0; bases outside the gene matches: 3. The germline CDR1 and CDR2 sequences are DFQATT and SNEGSKA (reference sequence). CDR3 length: 15 amino acids. CDR3: CSARDRTGNQETQYF. CDR3 sequence (DNA): TGCAGTGCTAGAGACCGGACAGGGAACCAAGAGACCCAGTACTTC.

This CDR3 reads CATSDPRQGTDTQYF. CDR3 DNA sequence: TGTGCCACCAGTGACCCCCGACAGGGGACAGATACGCAGTATTTT. The chain joins TRBV24-1 to TRBJ2-3; 8 nucleotides agree with TRBD1. The CDR3 consists of 15 residues. V was pared by 4 bases and J by 3 bases, with 5 bases of the junction left unmatched. Germline assignment: CDR1 KGHDR and CDR2 SFDVKD.

This chain connects TRBV20-1 to TRBJ2-2; perhaps TRBD1 as D (5 bases). Germline assignment: CDR1 DFQATT and CDR2 SNEGSKA (reference sequence). Between the trimmed V and J ends, which lost 5 bases and 4 bases, there was a span of 8 bases. The CDR3 spans 12 residues. DNA for the CDR3: TGCAGTGCTCCAGGGATCACCGGGGAGCTGTTTTTT. Amino acids: CSAPGITGELFF.

The CDR3 loop is CASSREPRTAGTQYF. CDR3 coding DNA: TGTGCCAGCAGCCGCGAACCTCGGACTGCCGGTACGCAGTATTTT. The chain is built from TRBV3-1 and TRBJ2-3; D may be TRBD2 (5 bases). Trimming pared 4 bases from V and 8 bases from J, leaving 19 bases between. The CDR3 is made up of 15 amino acids. From germline, CDR1 is LGHDT and CDR2 YNNKEL (reference sequence).